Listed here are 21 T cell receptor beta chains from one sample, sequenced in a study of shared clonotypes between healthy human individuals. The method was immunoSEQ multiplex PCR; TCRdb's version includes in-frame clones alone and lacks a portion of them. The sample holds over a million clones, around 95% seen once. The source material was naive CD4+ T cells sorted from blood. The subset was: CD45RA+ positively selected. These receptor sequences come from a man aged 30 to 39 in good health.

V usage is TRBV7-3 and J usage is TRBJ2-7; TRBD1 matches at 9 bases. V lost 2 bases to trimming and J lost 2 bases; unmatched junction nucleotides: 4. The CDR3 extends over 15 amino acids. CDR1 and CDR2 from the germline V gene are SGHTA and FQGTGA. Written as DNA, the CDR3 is TGTGCCAGCAGCTTATCGGGACAGGGTACCTACGAGCAGTACTTC. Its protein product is CASSLSGQGTYEQYF.

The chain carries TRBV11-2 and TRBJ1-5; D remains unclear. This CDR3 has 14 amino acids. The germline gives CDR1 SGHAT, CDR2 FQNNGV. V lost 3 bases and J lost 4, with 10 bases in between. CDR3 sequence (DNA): TGTGCCAGCAGCTTCCCGGGCCTTAATCAGCCCCAGCATTTT. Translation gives CASSFPGLNQPQHF.

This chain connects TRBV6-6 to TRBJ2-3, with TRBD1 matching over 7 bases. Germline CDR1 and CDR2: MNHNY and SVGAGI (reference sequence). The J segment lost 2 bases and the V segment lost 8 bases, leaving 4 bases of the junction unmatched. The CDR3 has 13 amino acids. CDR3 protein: CASSTGVTDTQYF. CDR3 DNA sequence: TGTGCCAGCTCTACAGGGGTCACAGATACGCAGTATTTT.

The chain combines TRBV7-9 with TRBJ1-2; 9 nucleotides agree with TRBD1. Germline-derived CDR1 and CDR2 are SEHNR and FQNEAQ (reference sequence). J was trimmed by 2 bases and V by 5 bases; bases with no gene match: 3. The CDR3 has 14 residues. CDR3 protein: CASSKGQGNYGYTF. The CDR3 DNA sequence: TGTGCCAGCAGCAAGGGACAGGGAAACTATGGCTACACCTTC.

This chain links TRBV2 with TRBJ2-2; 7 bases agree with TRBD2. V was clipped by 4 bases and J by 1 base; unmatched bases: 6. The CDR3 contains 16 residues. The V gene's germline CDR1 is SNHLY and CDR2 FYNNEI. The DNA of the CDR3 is TGTGCCAGCAGTGTGGCTAGCGGACAGAACACCGGGGAGCTGTTTTTT. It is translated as CASSVASGQNTGELFF.

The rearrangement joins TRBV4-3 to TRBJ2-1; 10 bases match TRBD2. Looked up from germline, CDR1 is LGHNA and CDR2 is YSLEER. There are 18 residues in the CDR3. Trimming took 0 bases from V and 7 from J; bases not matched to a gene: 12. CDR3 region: CASSQDRRASGSENEQFF. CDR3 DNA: TGCGCCAGCAGCCAAGATCGTCGGGCTAGCGGGAGTGAGAATGAGCAGTTCTTC.

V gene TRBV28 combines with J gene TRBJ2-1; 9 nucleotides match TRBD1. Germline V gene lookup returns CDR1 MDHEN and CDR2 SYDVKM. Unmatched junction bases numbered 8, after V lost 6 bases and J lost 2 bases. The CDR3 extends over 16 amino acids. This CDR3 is CASSQSRDRAYNEQFF. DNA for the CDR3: TGTGCCAGCAGCCAATCGAGGGACAGGGCCTACAATGAGCAGTTCTTC.

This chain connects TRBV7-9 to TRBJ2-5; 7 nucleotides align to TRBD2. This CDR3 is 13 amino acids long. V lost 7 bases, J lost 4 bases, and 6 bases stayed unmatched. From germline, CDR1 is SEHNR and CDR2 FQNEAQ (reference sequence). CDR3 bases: TGTGCCAGCACTTTGGGGGGGAGAGAGACCCAGTACTTC. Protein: CASTLGGRETQYF. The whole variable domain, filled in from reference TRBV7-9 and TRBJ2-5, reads DTGVSQNPRHKITKRGQNVTFRCDPISEHNRLYWYRQTLGQGPEFLTYFQNEAQLEKSRLLSDRFSAERPKGSFSTLEIQRTEQGDSAMYLCASTLGGRETQYFGPGTRLLVL.

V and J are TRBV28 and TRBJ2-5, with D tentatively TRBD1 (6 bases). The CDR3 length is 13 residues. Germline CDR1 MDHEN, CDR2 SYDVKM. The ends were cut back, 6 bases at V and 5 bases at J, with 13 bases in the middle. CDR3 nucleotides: TGTGCCAGCAGCTCCGGACAGATGGAGACCCAGTACTTC. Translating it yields CASSSGQMETQYF.

In DNA, the CDR3 is TGTGCCAGCAGCTTCTTAGCGGCCCAAGAGACCCAGTACTTC. Its translation is CASSFLAAQETQYF. This chain connects TRBV11-2 to TRBJ2-5, with D possibly TRBD2 on 6 matching bases. The germline V gene has CDR1 SGHAT and CDR2 FQNNGV. This CDR3 is built from 14 residues. The V gene lost 3 bases and the J gene lost 1 base, with 9 bases spanning the gap.

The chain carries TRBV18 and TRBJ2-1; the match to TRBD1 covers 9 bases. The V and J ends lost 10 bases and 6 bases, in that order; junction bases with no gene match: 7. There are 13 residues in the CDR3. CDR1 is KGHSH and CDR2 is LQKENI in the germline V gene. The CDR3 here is CATRTGELNEQFF. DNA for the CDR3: TGTGCCACCCGGACAGGGGAACTCAATGAGCAGTTCTTC.

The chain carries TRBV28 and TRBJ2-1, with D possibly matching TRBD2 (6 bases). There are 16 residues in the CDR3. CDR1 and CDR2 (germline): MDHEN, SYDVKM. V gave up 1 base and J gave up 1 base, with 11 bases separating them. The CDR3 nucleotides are TGTGCCAGCAGTTTATCCCTAGCGAGGTCCTACAATGAGCAGTTCTTC. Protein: CASSLSLARSYNEQFF.

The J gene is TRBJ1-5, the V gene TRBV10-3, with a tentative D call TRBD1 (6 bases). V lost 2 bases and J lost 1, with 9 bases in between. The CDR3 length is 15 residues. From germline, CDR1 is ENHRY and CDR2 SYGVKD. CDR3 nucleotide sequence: TGTGCCATCAGTGAGAGGGGGGGGAGCAATCAGCCCCAGCATTTT. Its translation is CAISERGGSNQPQHF.

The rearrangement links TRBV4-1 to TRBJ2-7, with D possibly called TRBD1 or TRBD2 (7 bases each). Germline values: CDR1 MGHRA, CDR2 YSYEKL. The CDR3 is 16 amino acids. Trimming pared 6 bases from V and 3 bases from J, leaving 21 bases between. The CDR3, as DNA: TGCGCCAGCAGTCGTATCTGGGAGGGGGCAGACTACGAGCAGTACTTC. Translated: CASSRIWEGADYEQYF.

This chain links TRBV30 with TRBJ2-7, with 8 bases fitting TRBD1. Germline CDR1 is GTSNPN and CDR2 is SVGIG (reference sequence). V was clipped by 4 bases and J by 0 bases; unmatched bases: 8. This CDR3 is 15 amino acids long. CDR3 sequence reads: CAWNTNTGGSYEQYF. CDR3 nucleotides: TGTGCCTGGAATACAAACACAGGGGGCTCCTACGAGCAGTACTTC.

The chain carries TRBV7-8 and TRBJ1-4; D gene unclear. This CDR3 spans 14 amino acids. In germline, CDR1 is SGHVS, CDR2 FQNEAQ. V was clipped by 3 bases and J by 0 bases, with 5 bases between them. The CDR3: CASSFIATNEKLFF. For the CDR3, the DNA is TGTGCCAGCAGCTTCATTGCAACTAATGAAAAACTGTTTTTT.

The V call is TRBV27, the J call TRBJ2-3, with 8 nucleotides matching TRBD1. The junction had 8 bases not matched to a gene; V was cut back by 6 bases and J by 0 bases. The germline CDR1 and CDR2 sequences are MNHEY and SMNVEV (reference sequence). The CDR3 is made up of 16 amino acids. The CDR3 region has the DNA TGTGCCAGCAGCCTAAGGACAGGGCTAAGCACAGATACGCAGTATTTT. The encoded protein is CASSLRTGLSTDTQYF.

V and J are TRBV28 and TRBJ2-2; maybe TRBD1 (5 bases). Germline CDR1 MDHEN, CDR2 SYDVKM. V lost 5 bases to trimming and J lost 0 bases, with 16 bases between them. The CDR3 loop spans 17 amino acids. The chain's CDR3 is CASSPRVLAANTGELFF. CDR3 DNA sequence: TGTGCCAGCAGTCCCAGGGTCCTGGCCGCGAACACCGGGGAGCTGTTTTTT.

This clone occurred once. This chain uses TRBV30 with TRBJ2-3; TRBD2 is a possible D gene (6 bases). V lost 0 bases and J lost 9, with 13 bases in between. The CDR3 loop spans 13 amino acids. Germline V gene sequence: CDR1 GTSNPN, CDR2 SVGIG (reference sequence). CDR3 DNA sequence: TGTGCCTGGAGTGTACTCGTAGGAGGGACGCAGTATTTT. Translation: CAWSVLVGGTQYF.

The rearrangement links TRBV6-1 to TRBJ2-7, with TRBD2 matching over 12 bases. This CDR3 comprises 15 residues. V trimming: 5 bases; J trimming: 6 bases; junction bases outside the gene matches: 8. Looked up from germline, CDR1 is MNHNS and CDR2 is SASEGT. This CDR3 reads CASSIRLAGASEQYF. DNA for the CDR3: TGTGCCAGCAGTATTCGACTAGCGGGAGCCAGCGAGCAGTACTTC.

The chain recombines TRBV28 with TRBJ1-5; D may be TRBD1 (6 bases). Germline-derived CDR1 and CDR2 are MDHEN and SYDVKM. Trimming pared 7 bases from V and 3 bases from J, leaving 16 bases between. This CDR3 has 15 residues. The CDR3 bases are TGTGCCAGCATCCCGGGGGCTATATTCAATCAGCCCCAGCATTTT. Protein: CASIPGAIFNQPQHF.